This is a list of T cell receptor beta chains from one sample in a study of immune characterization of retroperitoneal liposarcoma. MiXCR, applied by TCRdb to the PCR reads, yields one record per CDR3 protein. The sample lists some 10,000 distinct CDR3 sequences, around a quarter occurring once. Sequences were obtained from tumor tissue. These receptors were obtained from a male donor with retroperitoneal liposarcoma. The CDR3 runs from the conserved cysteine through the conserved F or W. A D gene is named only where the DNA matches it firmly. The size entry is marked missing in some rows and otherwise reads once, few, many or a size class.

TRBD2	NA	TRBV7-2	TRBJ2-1	CASSPGTSGKNEQFF	TGTGCCAGCAGCCCAGGGACTAGCGGGAAAAATGAGCAGTTCTTC
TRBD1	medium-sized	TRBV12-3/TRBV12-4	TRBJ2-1	CASTGQGRNEQFF	TGTGCCAGCACCGGACAGGGTCGGAATGAGCAGTTCTTC
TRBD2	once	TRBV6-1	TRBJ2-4	CASSSPRGGESYNEQYF	TGTGCCAGCAGTTCGCCCCGCGGGGGGGAGTCCTACAATGAGCAGTACTTC
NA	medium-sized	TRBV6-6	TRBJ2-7	CASSYLAESAYNEQYF	TGTGCCAGCAGTTACTTGGCTGAGTCGGCTTACAATGAGCAGTACTTC
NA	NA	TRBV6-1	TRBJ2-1	CASSEGTYEQFF	TGTGCCAGCAGTGAAGGGACATATGAGCAGTTCTTC
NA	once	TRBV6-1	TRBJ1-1	CASSVSEGNTDAFF	TGTGCCAGCAGTGTGAGTGAGGGGAACACTGATGCTTTCTTT
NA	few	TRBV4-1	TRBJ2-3	CASSHHTDTQYF	TGCGCCAGCAGCCACCATACAGATACGCAGTATTTT
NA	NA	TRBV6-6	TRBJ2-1	CASSYRDTYYEQFF	TGTGCCAGCAGTTACCGGGACACCTACTACGAGCAGTTCTTC
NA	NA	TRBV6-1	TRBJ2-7	CASSDTQGTEQYF	TGTGCCAGCAGTGACACTCAGGGAACTGAGCAGTACTTC
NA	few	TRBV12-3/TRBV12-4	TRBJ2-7	CASSPEGFYEQYF	TGTGCCAGCAGCCCGGAGGGGTTCTACGAGCAGTACTTC